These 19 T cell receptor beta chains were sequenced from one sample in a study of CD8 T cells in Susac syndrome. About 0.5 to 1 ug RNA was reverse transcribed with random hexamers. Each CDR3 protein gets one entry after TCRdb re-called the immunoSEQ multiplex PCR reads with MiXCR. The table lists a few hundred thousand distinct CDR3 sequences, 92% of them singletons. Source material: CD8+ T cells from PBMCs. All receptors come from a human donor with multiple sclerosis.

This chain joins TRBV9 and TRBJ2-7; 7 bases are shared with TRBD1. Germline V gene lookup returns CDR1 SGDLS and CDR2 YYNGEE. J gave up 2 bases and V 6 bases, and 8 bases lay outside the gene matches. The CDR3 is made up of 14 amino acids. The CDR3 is CASTRGTEPYEQYF. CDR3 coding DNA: TGTGCCAGCACCCGTGGGACAGAACCCTACGAGCAGTACTTC.

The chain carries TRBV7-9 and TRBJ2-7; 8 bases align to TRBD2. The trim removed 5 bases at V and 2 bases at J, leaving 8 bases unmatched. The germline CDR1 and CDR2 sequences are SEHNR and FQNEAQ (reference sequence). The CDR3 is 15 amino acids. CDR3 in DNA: TGTGCCAGCAGCCAGCCGGGACTAGGAGCCTACGAGCAGTACTTC. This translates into CASSQPGLGAYEQYF.

CDR3 nucleotides: TGTGCCAGCACCTTCGTAGCGGGAGGAGCATCTAGAGAGACCCAGTACTTC. It specifies CASTFVAGGASRETQYF. The chain joins TRBV12-3 or TRBV12-4 to TRBJ2-5; 10 bases are shared with TRBD2. V was pared by 7 bases and J by 4 bases, with 15 bases of the junction left unmatched. The CDR3 sequence is 17 residues long.

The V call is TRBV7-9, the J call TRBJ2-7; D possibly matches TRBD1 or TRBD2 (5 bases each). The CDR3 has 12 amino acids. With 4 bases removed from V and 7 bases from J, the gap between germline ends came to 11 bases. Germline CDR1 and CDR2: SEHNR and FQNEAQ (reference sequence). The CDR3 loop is CASSWGTAEQYF. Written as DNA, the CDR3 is TGTGCCAGCAGCTGGGGGACGGCGGAGCAGTACTTC. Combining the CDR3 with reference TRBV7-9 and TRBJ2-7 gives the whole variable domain DTGVSQNPRHKITKRGQNVTFRCDPISEHNRLYWYRQTLGQGPEFLTYFQNEAQLEKSRLLSDRFSAERPKGSFSTLEIQRTEQGDSAMYLCASSWGTAEQYFGPGTRLTVT.

The CDR3 loop reads CASSEETGYGYTF. CDR3 nucleotide sequence: TGTGCCAGCAGTGAGGAGACAGGCTATGGCTACACCTTC. The gene calls are TRBV2 and TRBJ1-2; D perhaps matches TRBD1 (6 bases). Germline CDR1 and CDR2: SNHLY and FYNNEI. Trimming cost V 3 bases and J 4 bases, with 9 bases left between them. CDR3 length: 13 amino acids.

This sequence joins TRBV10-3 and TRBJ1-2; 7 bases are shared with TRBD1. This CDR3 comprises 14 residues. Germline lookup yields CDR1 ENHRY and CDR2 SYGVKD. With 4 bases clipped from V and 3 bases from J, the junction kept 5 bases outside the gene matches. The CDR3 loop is CAISADRDYYGYTF. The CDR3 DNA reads TGTGCCATCAGTGCAGACAGGGACTACTATGGCTACACCTTC.

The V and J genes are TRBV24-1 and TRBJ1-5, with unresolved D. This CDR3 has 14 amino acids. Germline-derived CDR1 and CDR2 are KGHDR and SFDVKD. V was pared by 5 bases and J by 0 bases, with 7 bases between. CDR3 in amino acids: CATSGDDSNQPQHF. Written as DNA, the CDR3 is TGTGCCACCAGTGGAGACGATAGCAATCAGCCCCAGCATTTT.

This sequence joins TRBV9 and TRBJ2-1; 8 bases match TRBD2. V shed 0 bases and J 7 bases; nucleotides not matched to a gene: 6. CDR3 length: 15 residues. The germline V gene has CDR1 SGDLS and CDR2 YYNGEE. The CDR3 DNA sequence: TGTGCCAGCAGCGTAGATTTAGCGGGACTTAATGAGCAGTTCTTC. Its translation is CASSVDLAGLNEQFF. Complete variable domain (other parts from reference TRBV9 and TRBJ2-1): DSGVTQTPKHLITATGQRVTLRCSPRSGDLSVYWYQQSLDQGLQFLIQYYNGEERAKGNILERFSAQQFPDLHSELNLSSLELGDSALYFCASSVDLAGLNEQFFGPGTRLTVL.

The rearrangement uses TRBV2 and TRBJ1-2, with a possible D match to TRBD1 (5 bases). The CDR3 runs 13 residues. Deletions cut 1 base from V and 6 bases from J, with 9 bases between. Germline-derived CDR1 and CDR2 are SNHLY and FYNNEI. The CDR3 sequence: CASSEVGTDGYTF. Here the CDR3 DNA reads TGTGCCAGCAGTGAAGTAGGGACGGATGGCTACACCTTC.

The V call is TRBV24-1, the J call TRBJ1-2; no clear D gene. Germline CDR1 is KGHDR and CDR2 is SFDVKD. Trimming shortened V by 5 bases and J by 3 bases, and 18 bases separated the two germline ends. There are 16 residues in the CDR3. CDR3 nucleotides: TGTGCCACCAGTGGGCCGGATTCAAGCGGAGACTATGGCTACACCTTC. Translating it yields CATSGPDSSGDYGYTF.

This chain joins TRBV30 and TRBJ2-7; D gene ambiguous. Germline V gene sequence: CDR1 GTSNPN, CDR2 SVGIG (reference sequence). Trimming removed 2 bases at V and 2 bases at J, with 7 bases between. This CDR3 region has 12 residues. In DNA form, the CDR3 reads TGTGCCTGGAGTCCGGTCCCCTACGAGCAGTACTTC. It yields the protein CAWSPVPYEQYF.

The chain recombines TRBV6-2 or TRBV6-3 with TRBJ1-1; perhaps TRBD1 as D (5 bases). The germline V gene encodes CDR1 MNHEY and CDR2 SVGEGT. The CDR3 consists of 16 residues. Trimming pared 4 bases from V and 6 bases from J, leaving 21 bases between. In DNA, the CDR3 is TGTGCCAGCAGTTCGATAAAATTTGGGACTAGGGCTGAAGCTTTCTTT. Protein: CASSSIKFGTRAEAFF.

This CDR3 is CASSPTGGSSYNEQFF. CDR3 in DNA: TGTGCCAGCTCACCGACGGGGGGGAGCTCCTACAATGAGCAGTTCTTC. V is TRBV18 and J is TRBJ2-1; the match to TRBD2 covers 8 bases. Germline lookup yields CDR1 KGHSH and CDR2 LQKENI. CDR3 size: 16 residues. The V and J ends lost 3 bases and 0 bases, in that order; junction bases with no gene match: 4.

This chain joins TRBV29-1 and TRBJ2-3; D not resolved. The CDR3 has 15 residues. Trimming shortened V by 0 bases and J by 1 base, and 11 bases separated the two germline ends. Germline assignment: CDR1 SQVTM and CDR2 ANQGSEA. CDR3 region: CSVEDPNRGTDTQYF. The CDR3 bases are TGCAGCGTTGAAGATCCGAACAGAGGCACAGATACGCAGTATTTT.

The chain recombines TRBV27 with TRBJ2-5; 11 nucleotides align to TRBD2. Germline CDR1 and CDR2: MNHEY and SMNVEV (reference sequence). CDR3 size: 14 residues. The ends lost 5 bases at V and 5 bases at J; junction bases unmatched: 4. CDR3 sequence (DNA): TGTGCCAGCAGTCCAAGGACTAGCGGGGAGACCCAGTACTTC. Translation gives CASSPRTSGETQYF.

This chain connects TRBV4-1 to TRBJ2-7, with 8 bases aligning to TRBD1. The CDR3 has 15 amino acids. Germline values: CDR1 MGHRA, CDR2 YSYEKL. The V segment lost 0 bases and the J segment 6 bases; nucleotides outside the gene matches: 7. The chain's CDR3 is CASSQDQGATGEQYF. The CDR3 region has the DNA TGCGCCAGCAGCCAAGACCAGGGGGCCACGGGCGAGCAGTACTTC.

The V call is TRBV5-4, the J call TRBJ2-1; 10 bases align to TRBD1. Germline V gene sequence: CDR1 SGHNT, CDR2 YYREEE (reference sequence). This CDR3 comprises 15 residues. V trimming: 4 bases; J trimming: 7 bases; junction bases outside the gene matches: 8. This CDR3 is CASSPGTGVLNEQFF. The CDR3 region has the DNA TGTGCCAGCAGCCCCGGGACAGGGGTATTAAATGAGCAGTTCTTC.

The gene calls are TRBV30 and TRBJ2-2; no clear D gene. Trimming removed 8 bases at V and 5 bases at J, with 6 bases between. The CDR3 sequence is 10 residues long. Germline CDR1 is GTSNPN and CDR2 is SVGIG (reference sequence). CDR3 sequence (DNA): TGTGCCGGAATAACCGGGGAGCTGTTTTTT. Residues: CAGITGELFF.

This CDR3 is CSVEDPWIGGYTF. CDR3 in DNA: TGCAGCGTTGAAGATCCGTGGATCGGAGGCTACACCTTC. The chain recombines TRBV29-1 with TRBJ1-2; D not certain. V shed 0 bases and J shed 8 bases, with 13 bases lying between them. Germline CDR1 and CDR2: SQVTM and ANQGSEA. CDR3 length: 13 amino acids.